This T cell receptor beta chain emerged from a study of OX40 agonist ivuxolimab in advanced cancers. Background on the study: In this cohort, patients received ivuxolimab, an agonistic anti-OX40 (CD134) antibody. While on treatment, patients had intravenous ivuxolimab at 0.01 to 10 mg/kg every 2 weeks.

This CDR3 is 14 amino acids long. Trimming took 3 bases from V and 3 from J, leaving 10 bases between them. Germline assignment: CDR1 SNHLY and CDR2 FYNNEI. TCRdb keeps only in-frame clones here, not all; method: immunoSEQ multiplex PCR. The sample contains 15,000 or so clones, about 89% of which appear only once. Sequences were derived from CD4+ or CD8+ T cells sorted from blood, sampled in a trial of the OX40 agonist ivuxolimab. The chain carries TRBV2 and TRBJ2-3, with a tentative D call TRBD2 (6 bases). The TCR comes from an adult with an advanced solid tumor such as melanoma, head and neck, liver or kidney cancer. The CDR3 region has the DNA TGTGCCAGCAGTGAGACTAGTTCGACAGATACGCAGTATTTT. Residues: CASSETSSTDTQYF.